This TCR beta chain was sequenced in a study of ipilimumab plus nivolumab after autologous stem cell transplantation. Assay: immunoSEQ multiplex PCR; the TCRdb copy retains only in-frame clones and omits some. The data show 15,000 or so clones, 70% to 90% seen once. The CDR3 consists of 14 residues. Germline values: CDR1 SGHNT, CDR2 YYREEE (reference sequence). V gave up 3 bases and J gave up 2 bases; unmatched junction bases: 3. Starting 14 to 28 days after autologous transplant, ipilimumab 1 mg/kg was given. Dosing: nivolumab 3 mg/kg IV, weeks 1, 4, 7, 10, then every two weeks to week 26. The chain is built from TRBV5-4 and TRBJ2-5; 8 bases match TRBD2. This sequence originates from a male donor with diffuse large B-cell lymphoma. Here the sequenced sample was PBMCs, taken in a trial of ipilimumab plus nivolumab as post-transplant consolidation. Written as DNA, the CDR3 is TGTGCCAGCAGCTGGGGACTAGAACAAGAGACCCAGTACTTC. Amino acids: CASSWGLEQETQYF.